This TCR beta chain was sequenced in a study of blood T cell repertoires in COVID-19. Study in general: Acute and convalescent COVID-19 specimens originated in the United States, Italy and Spain. PBMCs, B-cell-depleted T cells, or T cells provided the cDNA or gDNA that made up the material.

Per germline, CDR1 SGHRS and CDR2 YFSETQ. The J segment lost 2 bases and the V segment lost 1 base, leaving 8 bases of the junction unmatched. This CDR3 has 19 residues. As originally analysed: Counts of nucleated cells, estimated from reference gene primer amplification, were obtained. The repertoire was sequenced with immunoSEQ multiplex PCR; TCRdb's copy has only in-frame clones and lacks some. That table gives V, J and clone size, and the DNA gave D and trimming. The sample lists roughly 100,000 clones; 65% to 75% were seen once. This clonotype was sampled from a human donor with acute or convalescent COVID-19. The donor label of this sample is uncertain. The gene calls are TRBV5-1 and TRBJ2-3; 15 bases fit TRBD2. Material for sequencing was peripheral blood. The CDR3 sequence: CASSLLPRTSGGATDTQYF. CDR3 nucleotide sequence: TGCGCCAGCAGCTTGTTGCCGCGGACTAGCGGGGGGGCCACAGATACGCAGTATTTT.